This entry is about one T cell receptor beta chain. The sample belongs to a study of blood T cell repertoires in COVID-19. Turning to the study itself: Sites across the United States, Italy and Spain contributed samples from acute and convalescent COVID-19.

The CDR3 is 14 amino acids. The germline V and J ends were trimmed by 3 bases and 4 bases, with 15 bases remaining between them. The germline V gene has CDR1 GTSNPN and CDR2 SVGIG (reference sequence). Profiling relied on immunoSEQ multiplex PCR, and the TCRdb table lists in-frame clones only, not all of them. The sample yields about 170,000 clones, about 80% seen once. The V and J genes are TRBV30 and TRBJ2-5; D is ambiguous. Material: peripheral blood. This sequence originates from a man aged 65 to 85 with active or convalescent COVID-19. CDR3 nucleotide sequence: TGTGCCTGGAGCCGAAATTCCGGGTTAGAGACCCAGTACTTC. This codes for CAWSRNSGLETQYF.